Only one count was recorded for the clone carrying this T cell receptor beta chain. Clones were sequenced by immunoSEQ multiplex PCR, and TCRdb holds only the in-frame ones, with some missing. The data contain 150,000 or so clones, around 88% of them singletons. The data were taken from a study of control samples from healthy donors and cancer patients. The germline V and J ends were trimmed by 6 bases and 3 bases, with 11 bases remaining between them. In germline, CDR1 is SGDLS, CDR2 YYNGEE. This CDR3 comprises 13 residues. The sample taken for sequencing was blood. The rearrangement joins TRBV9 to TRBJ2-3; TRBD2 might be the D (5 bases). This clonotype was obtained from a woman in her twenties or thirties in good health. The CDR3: CASTKLGTDTQYF. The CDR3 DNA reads TGTGCCAGCACCAAACTAGGGACAGATACGCAGTATTTT.